The text below deals with one T cell receptor beta chain. Its antigen is not known. TCRdb reanalysed the multiplex PCR reads using MiXCR and keeps one entry per CDR3 protein. The sample has approximately 13,000 distinct CDR3 sequences; about 70% are singletons. Germline V gene data show CDR1 as DFQATT and CDR2 as SNEGSKA (reference sequence). The CDR3 is made up of 15 amino acids. Losses at the gene ends were 3 bases for V and 3 bases for J; bases not matched to a gene: 5. This sample was included in a study of breast tumors, draining lymph nodes, adjacent tissues. Findings and limits, study-wide: That most tumor T cells come from lymph nodes remained unproven. Compared with basal-like, luminal-like tumors shared significantly more repertoire with nontumor tissue.

The origin of this receptor is a female donor with breast cancer. Some clones in this sample may be carry-over from other donors' samples. The source material was tumor-adjacent breast tissue. The chain is built from TRBV20-1 and TRBJ2-5, with 12 bases aligning to TRBD2. The CDR3 loop is CSASASGRAEETQYF. CDR3 DNA sequence: TGCAGTGCTAGTGCTAGCGGGAGGGCCGAAGAGACCCAGTACTTC.